This TCR beta chain was profiled in a study of cytomegalovirus exposure and HLA in healthy donors (dated 2017 in TCRdb). The study in broad terms: An earlier analysis of approximately 640 of the donors reported approximately 290 Gb of sequence data and 117 million unique TCR beta sequences from 150 million to 200 million T cells. Approximately 300 gigabases of sequencing data and approximately 85 million unique TCR sequences were included in an early release covering over 600 HLA-typed donors. Of the roughly 410 genotyped donors, approximately 80% were placed in the genetic ancestry cluster associated with self-reported Caucasian donors. The study aimed to test whether signatures of past pathogen exposure could be identified by cataloging public T cell receptors. The study used immunosequencing to profile the T cell repertoires of more than 650 subjects and linked those repertoires to cytomegalovirus serostatus. A separate validation cohort of over a hundred different subjects was used in addition to the approximately 700-subject first cohort. High-throughput TCR immunosequencing, statistical association of individual TCRs with disease status, and machine learning were combined to predict cytomegalovirus infection status. A later analysis re-examined previously published TCR beta repertoires from just over 650 donors and added high-resolution HLA genotyping to investigate patterns of TCR occurrence. The later analysis used no new phenotypic data to find candidate immune exposures, relying instead on TCR beta sequences and their occurrence across donors. An earlier analysis of some 500 of the donors used high-throughput TCR beta sequencing to judge whether each TCR beta V gene segment behaved as functional or pseudogenic. Alongside the repertoire data, information on donor age, sex, ethnicity and CMV serostatus was compiled. A later genetic analysis used genome-wide SNP genotypes for about 60% of the roughly 700 donors, treating that subset as a discovery cohort. All discovery cohort repertoires had been generated using a single sequencing platform. Class I and class II HLA loci were covered by the typing at four-digit resolution. Typing coverage varied by locus: about 620-630 donors for A, B, C, DRB1 and DQB1; around 560 for DQA1; 606 for DPA1; roughly 450 for DPB1. Because of strong linkage in the cohort, 5 or 6 DR-DQ haplotypes were treated as single units for association and clustering. Among around 400 genotyped donors of the cohort, an average of 235,054 unique TCR beta nucleotide sequences were sequenced per donor, around 18% of them non-productive. Study-wide conclusions, independent of this receptor: While some public TCRs were present in many individuals, most TCR sequences turned up only very rarely across donors. In a later analysis, 15,000 to 20,000 TCR beta sequences were associated with specific HLA alleles at a false discovery rate of 0.05. The presence/absence analyses assumed that sequencing depth was roughly uniform across donors, and that assumption may not be true. The authors suggested that the approach could potentially be extended to other disease states and immunological phenotypes. A cluster of highly shared sequence variants was judged likely to be a technical artifact of the sequencing pipeline. A later analysis found that most CMV-associated TCR beta chains appeared HLA-restricted, with HLA associations seemingly driven largely by CMV exposure. Compared with the 666-donor mean, donors in an Asian-associated ancestry cluster had fewer N-insertions in productive TCRs, according to a later genetic analysis. A further reported finding was that TCR beta sequences accurately predicted the HLA-A and HLA-B alleles for most subjects in the first cohort. According to a later analysis, parvovirus B19, influenza, CMV and Epstein-Barr virus appeared linked to several top co-occurrence clusters. Correlated functional status among segregating V segments might be attributable to linkage disequilibrium, but an unknown experimental factor could not be ruled out. A later genetic analysis associated a missense DCLRE1C variant with V-gene and J-gene trimming of TCR beta chains, and an independent cohort replicated the association. CMV serostatus was the only immune exposure information available for the cohort. In both the original and validation cohorts, the classifier was reported to diagnose cytomegalovirus status with high specificity and sensitivity. In a later analysis, HLA-associated TCR beta chains were found to be more clonally expanded and to have lower generation probabilities than equally common non-associated chains. This cohort had only TCR beta chains sequenced, and the lack of alpha or paired-chain data limited which features could be detected. In a later analysis, the rate of TCR association differed among HLA loci, with DRB1 alleles having the most associated TCRs and HLA-C alleles having the fewest. In vitro tests confirmed that a few of the cytomegalovirus-associated TCR beta chains recognize cytomegalovirus antigens. Because HLA typing was unavailable for some donors at each locus, only the typed subset was used in association tests. Assigning TCR associations to individual alleles was difficult when HLA alleles, especially DR and DQ, strongly co-occurred. The earlier analysis of almost 600 of the donors excluded fewer than 20 rarely observed V segments, including chromosome 9 orphons, because counts were too low. In an earlier analysis of roughly 500 of the donors, most TCR beta V segments appeared in productive rearrangements about 87% or about 30% of the time, broadly matching IMGT annotations. The 87-base-pair reads could not distinguish some IMGT-functional V segments, including TRBV6-2 and TRBV6-3, so those segments were excluded. The study gave a list of more than 150 TCR beta chains associated with cytomegalovirus.

This clone was found once. The antigen it binds to is not known. Per-base quality was not reported, and no clone a single base away is much larger than it. The library was generated by the immunoSEQ multiplex PCR assay. For the multiplex PCR, a mixture combining 60 forward primers for TCR Vbeta segments and 13 reverse primers for TCR Jbeta segments was used. Amplification of the CDR3 region of rearranged TCR beta genes was performed with a multiplex PCR assay on genomic DNA. The amplified TCR beta libraries were sequenced on the Illumina HiSeq System as 87-base-pair reads. In the source study's methods: A later analysis tallied tens of millions of unique TCR beta chains across the 660 or so repertoires, and roughly 11 million of those chains were shared by two or more donors. To remove PCR and sequencing errors, raw reads were error-corrected and collapsed into unique sequences using a nearest-neighbor algorithm that merged closely related sequences. CDR3 sequences were aligned to IMGT reference sequences to assign V, D and J gene segments. For a sequence to be retained, a match of at least six nucleotides to both a V gene segment and a J gene segment was required. Rearrangements were called productive when the CDR3 lacked stop codons and stayed in frame with V and J; all others were non-productive. Following IMGT convention, CDR3 was defined as the stretch from the second conserved V-encoded cysteine to the conserved J-encoded phenylalanine. Sequences without an unambiguous match to a single V gene segment were excluded from the earlier analysis of approximately 560 of the donors. In an earlier analysis of some 590 of the donors, V segments were called functional above 56.7% productive rearrangements and were called segregating when the between-donor standard deviation exceeded 5%. To diagnose cytomegalovirus status from the catalog of TCR beta chain sequences, a statistical classification framework was built. In a later analysis, V and J genes were assigned by comparing TCR nucleotide sequences against IMGT/GENE-DB human TR gene sequences. In a later analysis, CDR3 sequences and most-parsimonious VDJ recombination scenarios were assigned using the TCRdist pipeline. In a later analysis, each TCR beta chain was defined by its CDR3 amino acid sequence together with its V-gene family, and reads lacking a unique V-gene family were excluded. To address suspected cross-contamination and a sequencing artifact, a later analysis removed roughly 580 highly shared, low-generation-probability nucleotide sequences. In a later analysis, a clonal expansion index for each public chain was calculated from normalized within-repertoire ranks of inferred template counts. In a later analysis, generation probabilities were computed with a VDJ recombination model fitted to out-of-frame rearrangements, and the resulting probabilities were checked against IGoR. Hypergeometric tests were used in a later analysis to score TCR-TCR, TCR-HLA and TCR-CMV co-occurrence, with a repertoire-size bias correction applied to the TCR pairs. To estimate false discovery rates, a later analysis permuted the HLA or CMV assignments 20 times. A later analysis grouped co-occurring TCRs with DBSCAN, adding TCRdist sequence similarity when clustering within HLA-allele-positive subsets. Repertoires with fewer than 30,000 or more than 120,000 public chains were left out of co-occurrence clustering, as were five repertoires with anomalous nucleotide sharing. Not all clones reach the TCRdb copy of this immuneACCESS table, which keeps in-frame sequences only. Checked studies attribute under half of the gap to unresolved V genes and leave the rest unexplained. D and trimming come from the DNA, and the V and J calls and clone size come from that table. The sample yields 100,000 to 150,000 clones; about 80% were counted once. The biggest ten clones account for roughly 4% of the sample.

The CDR3 covers 16 residues, taking in both the cysteine and the phenylalanine. Here the CDR3 DNA is all that survives: 48 bases in frame from base 1. As encoded in the germline V gene, CDR1 is SGHTA while CDR2 is FQGTGA. The V and J ends are trimmed by 5 bases and 0 bases, leaving 13 bases between them. The cohort was made up of about 610 healthy bone marrow donors. At the time of sampling, all cohort members were nominally healthy, though unrecorded immune exposures were likely present. The donor tested CMV seropositive and was one of the 289 seropositive cohort members. A peripheral blood sample was collected from each donor, and TCR beta sequencing was performed on peripheral blood mononuclear cells. Genomic DNA was extracted from the blood cell samples with the Qiagen DNeasy Blood Extraction Kit.

The sequenced sample was PBMCs. This TCR was sampled from a woman in her forties in good health and CMV-seropositive. The sequence is built from TRBV7-3 and TRBJ2-2, and perhaps TRBD2 as D gene, on 5 matching bases. The CDR3 has the sequence CASSPMTTSNTGELFF. The DNA sequence is given as TGTGCCAGCAGCCCGATGACTACCTCGAACACCGGGGAGCTGTTTTTT.